This TCR beta chain appears in the sequencing data of a study of blood T cell repertoires in COVID-19 (dated by TCRdb to 2019 to 2021). At the level of the whole study: Samples from collaborators originated in the United States, Italy and Spain and spanned both the acute and convalescent phases of COVID-19. The material from the prospective study consisted of cDNA or gDNA derived from T cells, B-cell-depleted T cells, or PBMCs. Subjects who had been exposed to COVID-19, were actively infected with it, or had recovered from it provided the deeply sampled blood TCRbeta repertoires that made up the dataset. The repertoires were released in a freely available public database intended as a resource for research on the immune response to SARS-CoV-2. Samples came from the ongoing ImmuneRACE study (first 160 participants) plus 1,254 subjects from 6 global collaborators. Nearly every sample came with metadata listing a de-identified subject ID, COVID-19 status, age in years and sex. HLA class I and class II types, where available, came from metadata supplied by the sample provider rather than from assay-based typing.

This clone has only a few counts. Its antigen is unknown. No much larger clonotype is one base removed from it; base qualities were not supplied. The collaborating institutions used their own protocols to collect whole blood in K2EDTA tubes. For TCRbeta analysis, collaborators shipped samples in one of three forms: frozen whole blood, isolated PBMCs, or DNA extracted from either of those sample types. TCRbeta CDR3 regions were amplified from genomic DNA by means of the immunoSEQ Assay, a bias-controlled multiplex PCR. Under the source paper's analysis protocol: The number of nucleated cells in each sample was estimated by amplification of reference gene primers within the assay. To quantify the absolute abundance of each unique TCRbeta CDR3 rearrangement, sequence reads were collapsed and filtered. For each sample, productive Simpson clonality was calculated as the square root of Simpson's diversity index across productive rearrangements. Held by TCRdb, this immuneACCESS table contains in-frame sequences only and omits some clones. Under half of the omission traces to an unresolved V gene where checked; the cause of the rest is unknown. The D gene and trimming were derived from the DNA, and the V and J assignments and clone size from that table. The sample yields over 150,000 clones; roughly 83% were counted once. Less than 30% of the sample is in the top ten clones.

Overall study results and their limits: Clinical and demographic metadata were provided uncurated, with the amount varying by source and participant.

Sequencing was carried out using peripheral blood. This clonotype was sampled from an older woman with acute or convalescent COVID-19.

In nucleotides, the sequence is TGTGCCAGCCGGGGATGGGACACTGAAGCTTTCTTT. It translates to CASRGWDTEAFF. The chain joins TRBV28 to TRBJ1-1; no D gene is confidently identified. From the cysteine through the phenylalanine, the CDR3 covers 12 amino acids. CDR3 DNA is the only sequence kept; it has 36 bases, read in frame from the first base. Trimming costs V 8 bases and J 3 bases, and their ends lie 10 bases apart. Reading the germline V gene gives CDR1 MDHEN and CDR2 SYDVKM.